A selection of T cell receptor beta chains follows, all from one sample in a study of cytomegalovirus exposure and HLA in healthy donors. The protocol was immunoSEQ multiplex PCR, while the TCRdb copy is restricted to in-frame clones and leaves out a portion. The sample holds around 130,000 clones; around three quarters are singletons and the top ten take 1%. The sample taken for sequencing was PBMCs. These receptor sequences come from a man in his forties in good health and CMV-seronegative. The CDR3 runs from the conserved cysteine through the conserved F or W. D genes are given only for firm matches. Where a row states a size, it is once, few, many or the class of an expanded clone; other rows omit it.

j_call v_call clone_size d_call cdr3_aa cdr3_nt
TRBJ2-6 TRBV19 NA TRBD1 CASSASNRGFSGANVLTF TGTGCCAGTAGTGCAAGCAACAGGGGCTTTTCTGGGGCCAACGTCCTGACTTTC
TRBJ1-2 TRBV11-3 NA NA CASSRYVRGTGYTF TGTGCCAGCAGCCGTTATGTTAGAGGGACAGGCTACACCTTC
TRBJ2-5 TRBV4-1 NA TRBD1 CASSPITGQGGLETQYF TGCGCCAGCAGCCCGATAACGGGACAGGGAGGGTTGGAGACCCAGTACTTC
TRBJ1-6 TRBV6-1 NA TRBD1 CASSEVEGDRVGSPLHF TGTGCCAGCAGTGAAGTGGAGGGGGACAGGGTAGGTTCACCCCTCCACTTT
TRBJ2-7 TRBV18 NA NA CASSAPGTYEQYF TGTGCCAGCTCAGCTCCGGGAACCTACGAGCAGTACTTC
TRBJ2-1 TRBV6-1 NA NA CASLWDTPGDEQFF TGTGCCAGCTTATGGGACACCCCAGGCGATGAGCAGTTCTTC
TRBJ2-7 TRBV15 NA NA CATSRDRAGTYEQYF TGTGCCACCAGCAGAGATCGGGCGGGGACCTACGAGCAGTACTTC
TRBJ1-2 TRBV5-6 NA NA CASSLVSSNYGYTF TGTGCCAGCAGCTTGGTCTCTTCTAACTATGGCTACACCTTC
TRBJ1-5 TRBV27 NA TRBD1 CASSLAGGQPQHF TGTGCCAGCAGTTTAGCAGGGGGACAGCCCCAGCATTTT
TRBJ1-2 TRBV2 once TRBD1 CASHGQAAGYGYTF TGTGCCAGCCATGGACAGGCCGCGGGCTATGGCTACACCTTC
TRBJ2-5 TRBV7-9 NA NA CASILLGEVGETQYF TGTGCCAGCATCCTTCTAGGGGAAGTCGGGGAGACCCAGTACTTC
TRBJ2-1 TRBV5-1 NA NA CASSLIGPPYNEQFF TGCGCCAGCAGCTTGATCGGTCCCCCCTACAATGAGCAGTTCTTC
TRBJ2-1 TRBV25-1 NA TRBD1 CASRPGTGDNEQFF TGTGCCAGCAGACCCGGGACAGGGGACAATGAGCAGTTCTTC
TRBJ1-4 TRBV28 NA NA CASIGGTGEKLFF TGTGCCAGTATTGGGGGCACGGGAGAAAAACTGTTTTTT
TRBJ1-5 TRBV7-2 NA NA CASSVDSSQPQHF TGTGCCAGCAGCGTAGACAGTAGTCAGCCCCAGCATTTT
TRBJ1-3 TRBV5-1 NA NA CASSSDSGNTIYF TGCGCCAGCAGCTCAGACAGCGGAAACACCATATATTTT
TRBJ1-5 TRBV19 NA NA CASSIGISSNQPQHF TGTGCCAGTAGTATTGGCATCAGTAGCAATCAGCCCCAGCATTTT
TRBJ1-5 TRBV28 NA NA CASSLGQGSQPQHF TGTGCCAGCAGTTTGGGGCAGGGCTCGCAGCCCCAGCATTTT
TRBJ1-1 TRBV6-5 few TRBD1 CASSQQGAGGAFF TGTGCCAGCAGTCAACAGGGGGCCGGGGGAGCTTTCTTT
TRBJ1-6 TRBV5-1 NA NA CASKVEGRNSPLHF TGCGCCAGCAAGGTTGAGGGTAGGAATTCACCCCTCCACTTT
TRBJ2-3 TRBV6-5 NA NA CASSPAGQSTDTQYF TGTGCCAGCAGTCCTGCCGGACAGTCCACAGATACGCAGTATTTT
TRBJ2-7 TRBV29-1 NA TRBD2 CSVRPLGGDEQYF TGCAGCGTTCGTCCCCTGGGAGGGGACGAGCAGTACTTC
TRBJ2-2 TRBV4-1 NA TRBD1 CASSQGQGPNTGELFF TGCGCCAGCAGCCAAGGACAGGGCCCGAACACCGGGGAGCTGTTTTTT
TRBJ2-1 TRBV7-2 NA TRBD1 CASRSTGGSYNEQFF TGTGCCAGCAGATCCACAGGGGGCTCCTACAATGAGCAGTTCTTC
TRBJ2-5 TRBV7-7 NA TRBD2 CASSLGLRLAGETQYF TGTGCCAGCAGCTTAGGTTTGCGACTAGCGGGAGAGACCCAGTACTTC
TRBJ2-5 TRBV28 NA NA CASRPMDIWETQYF TGTGCCAGCAGGCCAATGGACATTTGGGAGACCCAGTACTTC
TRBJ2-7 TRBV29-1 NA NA CSVAEGVGYEQYF TGCAGCGTTGCCGAGGGAGTCGGCTACGAGCAGTACTTC
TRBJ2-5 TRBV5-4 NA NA CASSSLEEETQYF TGTGCCAGCAGTTCTCTCGAGGAAGAGACCCAGTACTTC
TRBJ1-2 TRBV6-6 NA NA CASSYSKQFGYTF TGTGCCAGCAGTTACTCGAAGCAATTTGGCTACACCTTC
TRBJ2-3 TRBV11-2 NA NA CASSLVAWSGTQYF TGTGCCAGCAGCTTAGTGGCATGGAGTGGTACGCAGTATTTT
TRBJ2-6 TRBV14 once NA CASSPYNSGANVLTF TGTGCCAGCAGCCCATACAACTCTGGGGCCAACGTCCTGACTTTC
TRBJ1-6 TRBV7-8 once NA CASSLVRAGDSPLHF TGTGCCAGCAGCTTAGTAAGGGCAGGGGATTCACCCCTCCACTTT
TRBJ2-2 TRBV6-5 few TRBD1 CASSGQGAITGELFF TGTGCCAGCAGTGGACAGGGGGCCATCACCGGGGAGCTGTTTTTT
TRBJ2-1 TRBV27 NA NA CASSFQDNNEQFF TGTGCCAGCAGTTTCCAGGACAACAATGAGCAGTTCTTC
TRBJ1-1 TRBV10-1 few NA CARGIGAANTEAFF TGCGCCAGGGGGATAGGGGCCGCGAACACTGAAGCTTTCTTT
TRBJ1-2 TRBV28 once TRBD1 CASSPGTDYGYTF TGTGCCAGCAGCCCGGGGACAGATTATGGCTACACCTTC
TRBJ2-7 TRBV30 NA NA CAWGGDRSKNGAYEQYF TGTGCCTGGGGCGGGGACAGATCGAAAAACGGGGCCTACGAGCAGTACTTC
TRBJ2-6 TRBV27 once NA CASSLRGQAGANVLTF TGTGCCAGCAGTTTAAGGGGCCAGGCTGGGGCCAACGTCCTGACTTTC
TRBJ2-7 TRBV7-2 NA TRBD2 CASSLTGGDYEQYF TGTGCCAGCAGCTTAACGGGGGGGGACTACGAGCAGTACTTC
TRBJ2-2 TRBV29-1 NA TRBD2 CSVVAGGSAGELFF TGCAGCGTTGTAGCGGGGGGAAGTGCCGGGGAGCTGTTTTTT
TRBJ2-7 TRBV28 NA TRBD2 CASRGGGSKDEQYF TGTGCCAGCAGGGGGGGAGGGAGTAAGGACGAGCAGTACTTC
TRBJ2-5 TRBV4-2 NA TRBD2 CASSQEGRESETQYF TGTGCCAGCAGCCAAGAAGGGCGGGAGTCGGAGACCCAGTACTTC